This TCR beta chain stems from a study of technical replicates of blood from several donors. V was cut by 5 bases and J by 8 bases, with 28 bases left in between. Germline loops: CDR1 SGHVS, CDR2 FQNEAQ. This CDR3 comprises 18 residues. Libraries were prepared by immunoSEQ multiplex PCR; TCRdb keeps only in-frame clonotypes and omits some of them. Among roughly 50,000 clones listed, 90% to 95% were seen once. This clone has just one count. This chain uses TRBV7-8 with TRBJ2-1, with D possibly matching TRBD2 (6 bases). Sequenced material: PBMCs. This clonotype was sampled from a human donor in good health. Some clones in this sample may be carry-over from other donors' samples. CDR3 in amino acids: CASSPTRVSGGKVDEQFF. The DNA for the CDR3 is TGTGCCAGCAGCCCCACTCGGGTTAGCGGAGGGAAGGTAGATGAGCAGTTCTTC.